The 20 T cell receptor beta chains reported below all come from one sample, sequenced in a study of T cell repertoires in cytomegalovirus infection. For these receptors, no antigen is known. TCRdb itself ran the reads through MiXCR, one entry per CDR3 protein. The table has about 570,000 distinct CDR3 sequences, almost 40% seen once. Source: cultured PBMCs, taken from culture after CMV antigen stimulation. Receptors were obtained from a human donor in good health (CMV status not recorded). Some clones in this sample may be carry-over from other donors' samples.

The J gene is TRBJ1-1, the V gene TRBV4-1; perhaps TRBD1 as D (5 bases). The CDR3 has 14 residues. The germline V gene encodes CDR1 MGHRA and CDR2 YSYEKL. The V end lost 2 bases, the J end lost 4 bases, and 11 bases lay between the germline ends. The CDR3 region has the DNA TGCGCCAGCAGCCAACCCCAGGGAAGCACTGAAGCTTTCTTT. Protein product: CASSQPQGSTEAFF.

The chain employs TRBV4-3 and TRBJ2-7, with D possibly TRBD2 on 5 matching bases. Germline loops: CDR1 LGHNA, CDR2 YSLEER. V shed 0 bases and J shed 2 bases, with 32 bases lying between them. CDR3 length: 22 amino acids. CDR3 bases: TGCGCCAGCAGCCAAGATAGACGGGGTGGTAGCCACGAAACTAGAATAACCTACGAGCAGTACTTC. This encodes CASSQDRRGGSHETRITYEQYF.

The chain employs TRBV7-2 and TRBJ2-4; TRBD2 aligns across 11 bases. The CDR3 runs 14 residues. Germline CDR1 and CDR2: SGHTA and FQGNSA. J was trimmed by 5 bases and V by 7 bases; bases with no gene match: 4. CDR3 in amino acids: CASNQGLAENIQYF. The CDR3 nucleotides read TGTGCCAGCAACCAGGGACTAGCGGAAAACATTCAGTACTTC.

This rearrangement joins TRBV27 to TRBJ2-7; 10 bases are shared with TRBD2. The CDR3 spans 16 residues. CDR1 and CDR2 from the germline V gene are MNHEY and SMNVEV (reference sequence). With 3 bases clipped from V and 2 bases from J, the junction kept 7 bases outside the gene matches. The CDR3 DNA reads TGTGCCAGCAGTTTGTTAACTAGCGGGACTCCCTACGAGCAGTACTTC. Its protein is CASSLLTSGTPYEQYF.

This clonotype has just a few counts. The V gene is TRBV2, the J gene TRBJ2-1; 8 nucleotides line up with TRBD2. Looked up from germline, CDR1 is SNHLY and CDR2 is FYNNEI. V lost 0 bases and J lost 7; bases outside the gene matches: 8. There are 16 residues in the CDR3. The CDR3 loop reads CASSEAVRGGENEQFF. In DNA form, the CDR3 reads TGTGCCAGCAGTGAAGCTGTCCGGGGGGGCGAGAATGAGCAGTTCTTC.

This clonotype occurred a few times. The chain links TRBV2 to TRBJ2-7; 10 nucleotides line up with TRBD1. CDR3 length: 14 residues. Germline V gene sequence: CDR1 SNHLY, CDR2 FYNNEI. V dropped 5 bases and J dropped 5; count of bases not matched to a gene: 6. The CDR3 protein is CASSPDRGQDEQYF. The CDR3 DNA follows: TGTGCCAGCAGTCCCGACAGGGGGCAGGACGAGCAGTACTTC.

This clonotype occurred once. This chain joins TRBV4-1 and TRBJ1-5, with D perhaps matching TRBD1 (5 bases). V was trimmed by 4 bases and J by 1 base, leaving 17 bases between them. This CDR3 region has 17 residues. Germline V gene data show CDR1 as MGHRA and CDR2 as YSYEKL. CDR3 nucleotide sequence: TGCGCCAGCAGCCGGCTACCTAGGGGCTACAGCAATCAGCCCCAGCATTTT. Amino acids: CASSRLPRGYSNQPQHF.

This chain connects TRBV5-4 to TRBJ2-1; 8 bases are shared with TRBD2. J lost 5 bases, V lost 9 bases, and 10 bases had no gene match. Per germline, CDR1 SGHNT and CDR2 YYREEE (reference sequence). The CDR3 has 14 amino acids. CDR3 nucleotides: TGTGCCACCCTCCGAACTAGCGGCAACAATGAGCAGTTCTTC. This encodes CATLRTSGNNEQFF. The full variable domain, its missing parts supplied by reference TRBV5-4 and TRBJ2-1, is ETGVTQSPTHLIKTRGQQVTLRCSSQSGHNTVSWYQQALGQGPQFIFQYYREEENGRGNFPPRFSGLQFPNYSSELNVNALELDDSALYLCATLRTSGNNEQFFGPGTRLTVL.

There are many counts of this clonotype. CDR3 nucleotides: TGTGCCAGCAGCCCCAGTCGCAGCACCGATCAGCCCCAGCATTTT. It yields the protein CASSPSRSTDQPQHF. The chain employs TRBV7-8 and TRBJ1-5; D remains ambiguous. Looked up from germline, CDR1 is SGHVS and CDR2 is FQNEAQ. V gave up 5 bases and J gave up 5 bases, with 16 bases separating them. The CDR3 runs 15 residues.

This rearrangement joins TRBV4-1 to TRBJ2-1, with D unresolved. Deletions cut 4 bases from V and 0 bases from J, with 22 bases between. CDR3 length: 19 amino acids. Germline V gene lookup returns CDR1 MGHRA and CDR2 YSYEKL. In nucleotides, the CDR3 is TGCGCCAGCAGCCCAGATGATCCCTCACTTAGCCGCTCCTACAATGAGCAGTTCTTC. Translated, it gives CASSPDDPSLSRSYNEQFF.

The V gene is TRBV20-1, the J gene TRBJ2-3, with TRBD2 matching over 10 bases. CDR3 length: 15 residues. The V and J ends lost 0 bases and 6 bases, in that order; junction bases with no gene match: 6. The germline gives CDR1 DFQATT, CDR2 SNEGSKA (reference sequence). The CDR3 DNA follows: TGCAGTGCTAGAGAAGCGGGAGGGCCGGGGGATACGCAGTATTTT. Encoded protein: CSAREAGGPGDTQYF.

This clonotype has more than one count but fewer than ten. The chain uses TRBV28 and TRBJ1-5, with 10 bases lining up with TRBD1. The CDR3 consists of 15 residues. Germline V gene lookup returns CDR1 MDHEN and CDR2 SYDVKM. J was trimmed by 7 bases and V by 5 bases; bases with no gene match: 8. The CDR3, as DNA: TGTGCCAGCAGTCCCCGGGACAGGGGCGACCAGCCCCAGCATTTT. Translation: CASSPRDRGDQPQHF.

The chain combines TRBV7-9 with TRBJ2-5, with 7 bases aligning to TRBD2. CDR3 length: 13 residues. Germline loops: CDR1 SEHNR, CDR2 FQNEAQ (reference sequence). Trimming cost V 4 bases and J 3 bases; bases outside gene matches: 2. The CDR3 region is CASSWTSEETQYF. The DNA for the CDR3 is TGTGCCAGCAGCTGGACTAGTGAAGAGACCCAGTACTTC.

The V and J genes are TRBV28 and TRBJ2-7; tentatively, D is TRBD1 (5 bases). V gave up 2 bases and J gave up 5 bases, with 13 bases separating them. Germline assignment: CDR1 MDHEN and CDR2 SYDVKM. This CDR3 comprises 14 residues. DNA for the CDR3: TGTGCCAGCAGTTTAATCTCAGGGCCCCACGAGCAGTACTTC. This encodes CASSLISGPHEQYF.

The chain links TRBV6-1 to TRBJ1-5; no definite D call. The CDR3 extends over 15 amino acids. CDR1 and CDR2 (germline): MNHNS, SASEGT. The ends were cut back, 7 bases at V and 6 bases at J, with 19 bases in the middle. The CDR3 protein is CASTRGWEGSQPQHF. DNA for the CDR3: TGTGCCAGCACCCGGGGTTGGGAGGGCAGTCAGCCCCAGCATTTT.

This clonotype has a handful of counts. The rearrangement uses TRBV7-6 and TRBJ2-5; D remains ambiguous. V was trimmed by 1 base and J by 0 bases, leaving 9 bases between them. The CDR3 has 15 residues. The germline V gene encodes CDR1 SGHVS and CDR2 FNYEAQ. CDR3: CASSLGQLYQETQYF. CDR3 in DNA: TGTGCCAGCAGCTTAGGCCAGTTGTACCAAGAGACCCAGTACTTC.

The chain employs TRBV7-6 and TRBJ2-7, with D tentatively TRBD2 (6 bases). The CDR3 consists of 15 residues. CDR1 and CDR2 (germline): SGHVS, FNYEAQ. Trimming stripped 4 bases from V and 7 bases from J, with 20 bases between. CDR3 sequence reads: CASSYGWGGLGEQYF. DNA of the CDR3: TGTGCCAGCAGCTACGGCTGGGGAGGCTTGGGTGAGCAGTACTTC. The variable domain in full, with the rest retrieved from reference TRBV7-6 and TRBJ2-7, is GAGVSQSPRYKVTKRGQDVALRCDPISGHVSLYWYRQALGQGPEFLTYFNYEAQQDKSGLPNDRFSAERPEGSISTLTIQRTEQRDSAMYRCASSYGWGGLGEQYFGPGTRLTVT.

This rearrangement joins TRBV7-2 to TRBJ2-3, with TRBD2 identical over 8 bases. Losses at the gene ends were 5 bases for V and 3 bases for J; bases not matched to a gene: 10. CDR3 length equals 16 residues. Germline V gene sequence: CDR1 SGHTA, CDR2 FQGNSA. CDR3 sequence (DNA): TGTGCCAGCAGCGCCAGACTAGCGCCCCTTACAGATACGCAGTATTTT. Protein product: CASSARLAPLTDTQYF. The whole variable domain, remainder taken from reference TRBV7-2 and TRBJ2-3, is GAGVSQSPSNKVTEKGKDVELRCDPISGHTALYWYRQSLGQGLEFLIYFQGNSAPDKSGLPSDRFSAERTGGSVSTLTIQRTQQEDSAVYLCASSARLAPLTDTQYFGPGTRLTVL.

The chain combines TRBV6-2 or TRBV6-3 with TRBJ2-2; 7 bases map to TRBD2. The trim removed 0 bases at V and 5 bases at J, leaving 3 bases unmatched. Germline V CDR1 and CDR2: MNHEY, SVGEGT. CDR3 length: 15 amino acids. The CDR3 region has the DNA TGTGCCAGCAGTTACTCGAAAGCGGGAACCGGGGAGCTGTTTTTT. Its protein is CASSYSKAGTGELFF.

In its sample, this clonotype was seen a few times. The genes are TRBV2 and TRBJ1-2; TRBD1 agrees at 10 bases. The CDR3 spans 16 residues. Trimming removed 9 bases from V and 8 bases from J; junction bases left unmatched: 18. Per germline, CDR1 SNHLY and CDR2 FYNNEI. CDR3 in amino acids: CASPGQGTGGGVGYTF. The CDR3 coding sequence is TGTGCCAGTCCGGGACAGGGGACCGGTGGGGGAGTCGGCTACACCTTC.